This record concerns one T cell receptor beta chain sequence. These data are taken from a study of blood T cell repertoires in COVID-19. For the study at large: The origin of the acute and convalescent COVID-19 samples was the United States, Italy and Spain.

This CDR3 is 15 amino acids long. V dropped 4 bases and J dropped 2 bases, with 13 bases sitting between them. Germline V CDR1 and CDR2: MDHEN, SYDVKM. Assay used: immunoSEQ multiplex PCR; TCRdb lists only in-frame clones, some missing. The top ten clones hold under 13% of a sample with about 160,000 clones, about 87% of them seen once. Sequencing was done on a sample of peripheral blood. The rearrangement uses TRBV28 and TRBJ2-3; D is possibly TRBD1 (6 bases). The TCR was taken from a woman in her 70s with COVID-19, enrolled during active disease. CDR3 bases: TGTGCCAGCAGTTCGCCAGGGGTGGCCACAGATACGCAGTATTTT. Translating gives CASSSPGVATDTQYF.